The clone carrying this T cell receptor (beta chain) came up a few times. Its specificity is not known. This sample is drawn from a study of blood T cells in healthy people across ages. Broader study findings: Naive T cell percentage by flow cytometry tracked strongly with beta diversity. Researchers said unsorted PBMCs prevented a conclusive naive versus antigen-experienced comparison.

Then a second PCR, running about 6 to 12 cycles, was carried out with a sample-barcoded 5' primer and a J-beta primer mix. Tagging of each cDNA molecule was performed by a template-switch adaptor with 12 random nucleotides. Each CDR3 protein gets one entry after TCRdb re-called the 5' RACE reads with MiXCR. The data contain hundreds of thousands of distinct CDR3 sequences, 58% of them singletons. Healthy Caucasian individuals from Russia aged about 6 to 100 were enrolled as donors. CDR1 SGHTA and CDR2 FQGNSA come from the germline V gene. V lost 5 bases, J lost 2 bases, and 16 bases lay in between. The CDR3 contains 16 residues.

The receptor's source is a young man in good health. Specimen: blood. V is TRBV7-2 and J is TRBJ1-5, with a weak D call TRBD1 (6 bases). DNA for the CDR3: TGTGCCAGCAGCCCGATCGGGGGCGCCGGCAATCAGCCCCAGCATTTT. Translation: CASSPIGGAGNQPQHF.